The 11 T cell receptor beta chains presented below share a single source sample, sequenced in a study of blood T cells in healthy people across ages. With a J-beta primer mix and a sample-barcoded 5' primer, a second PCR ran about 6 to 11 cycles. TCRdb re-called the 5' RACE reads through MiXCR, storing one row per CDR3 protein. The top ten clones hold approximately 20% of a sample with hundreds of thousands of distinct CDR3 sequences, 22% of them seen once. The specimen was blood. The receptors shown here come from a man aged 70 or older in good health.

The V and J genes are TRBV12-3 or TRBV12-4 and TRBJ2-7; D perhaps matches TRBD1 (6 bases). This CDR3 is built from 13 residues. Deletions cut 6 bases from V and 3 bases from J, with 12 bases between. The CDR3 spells CASSLGQIYEQYV. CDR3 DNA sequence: TGTGCCAGCAGCCTGGGACAAATCTACGAGCAGTACGTC.

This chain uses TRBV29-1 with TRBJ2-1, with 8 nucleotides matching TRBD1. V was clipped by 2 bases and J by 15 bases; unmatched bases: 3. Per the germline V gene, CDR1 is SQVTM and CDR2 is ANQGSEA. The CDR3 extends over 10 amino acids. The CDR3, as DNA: TGCAGCGTTGAAACAGGGGGTCTGTTCTTC. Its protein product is CSVETGGLFF.

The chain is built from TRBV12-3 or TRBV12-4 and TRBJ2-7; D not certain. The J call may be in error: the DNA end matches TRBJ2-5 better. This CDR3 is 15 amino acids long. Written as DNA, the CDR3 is TGTGCCAGCAGTCCGTCGTTGGCCGGGTACGAGACCCAGTACTTC. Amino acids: CASSPSLAGYETQYF.

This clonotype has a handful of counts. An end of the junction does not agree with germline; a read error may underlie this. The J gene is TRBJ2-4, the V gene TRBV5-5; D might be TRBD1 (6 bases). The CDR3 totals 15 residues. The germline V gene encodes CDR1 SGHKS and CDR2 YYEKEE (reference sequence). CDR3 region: CAGSHRQVSKNIQYF. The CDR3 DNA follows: TGTGCCGGCAGCCACCGACAGGTGTCAAAAAACATTCAGTACTTC.

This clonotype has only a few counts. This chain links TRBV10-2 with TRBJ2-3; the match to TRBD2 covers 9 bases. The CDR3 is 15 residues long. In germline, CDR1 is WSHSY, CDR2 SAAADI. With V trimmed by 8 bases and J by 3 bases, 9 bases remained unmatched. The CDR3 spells CASGKAGGRTDTQYF. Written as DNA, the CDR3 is TGCGCCAGCGGAAAAGCGGGGGGAAGGACAGATACGCAGTATTTT.

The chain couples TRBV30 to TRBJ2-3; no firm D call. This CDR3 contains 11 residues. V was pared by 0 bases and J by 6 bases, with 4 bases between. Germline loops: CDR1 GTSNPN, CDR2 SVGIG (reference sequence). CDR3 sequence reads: CAWSVGDTQYF. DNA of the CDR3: TGTGCCTGGAGTGTAGGGGATACGCAGTATTTT.

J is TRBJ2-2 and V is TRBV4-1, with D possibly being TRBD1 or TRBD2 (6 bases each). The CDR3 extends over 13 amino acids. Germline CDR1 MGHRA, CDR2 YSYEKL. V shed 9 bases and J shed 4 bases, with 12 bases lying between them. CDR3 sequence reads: CASNREATGELFF. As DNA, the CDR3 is TGCGCCAGTAACAGGGAGGCCACCGGGGAGCTGTTTTTT.

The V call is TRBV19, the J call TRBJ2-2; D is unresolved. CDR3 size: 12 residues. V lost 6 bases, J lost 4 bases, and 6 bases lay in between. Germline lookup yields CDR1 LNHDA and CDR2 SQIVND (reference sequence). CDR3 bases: TGTGCCAGTAGCTCCGGCACCGGGGAGCTGTTTTTT. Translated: CASSSGTGELFF.

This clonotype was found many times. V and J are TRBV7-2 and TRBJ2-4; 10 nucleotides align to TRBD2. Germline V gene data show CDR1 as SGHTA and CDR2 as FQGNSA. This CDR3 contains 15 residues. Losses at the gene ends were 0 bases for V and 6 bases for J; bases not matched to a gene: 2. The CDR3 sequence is CASSLAPSGGNIQYF. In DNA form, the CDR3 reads TGTGCCAGCAGCTTAGCGCCTAGCGGGGGAAACATTCAGTACTTC.

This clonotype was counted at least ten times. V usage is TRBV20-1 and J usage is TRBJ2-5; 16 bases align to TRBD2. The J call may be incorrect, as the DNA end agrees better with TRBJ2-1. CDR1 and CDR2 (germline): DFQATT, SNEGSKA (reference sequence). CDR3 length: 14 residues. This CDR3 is CSAGTSGRASEQFF. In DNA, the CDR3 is TGCAGTGCTGGGACTAGCGGGAGGGCCAGTGAGCAGTTCTTC.

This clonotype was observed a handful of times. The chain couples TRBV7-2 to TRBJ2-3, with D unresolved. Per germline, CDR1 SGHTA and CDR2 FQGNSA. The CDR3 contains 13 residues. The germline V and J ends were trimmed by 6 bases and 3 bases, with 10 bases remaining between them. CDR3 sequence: CASRPQSTDTQYF. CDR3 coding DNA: TGTGCCAGCAGGCCCCAAAGTACAGATACGCAGTATTTT.